These 17 T cell receptor beta chains were sequenced from one sample in a study of beta chain features in type 1 diabetes. The investigators reverse transcribed all of the isolated RNA, so they sequenced expressed TCRB transcripts. Repertoires were generated with immunoSEQ multiplex PCR, while TCRdb's copy carries only in-frame clones and drops some. Of about 900,000 clones listed, 17% are singletons. Material: naive CD4+ T cells from blood. These receptors came from a woman aged 18 to 35 in good health.

This clone was seen more than once but under ten times. Sequence at one end of the junction differs from germline and may be a read error. The chain employs TRBV19 and TRBJ1-5; no firm D call. The CDR3 runs 12 residues. Germline CDR1 is LNHDA and CDR2 is SQIVND (reference sequence). The CDR3 DNA follows: TGTGCCAGTAGTATTAGCGATCAGCCCCAGCATTTT. This translates into CASSISDQPQHF.

The rearrangement joins TRBV7-9 to TRBJ2-7; TRBD2 matches at 7 bases. The length of the CDR3 is 14 residues. Per germline, CDR1 SEHNR and CDR2 FQNEAQ (reference sequence). V trimming: 2 bases; J trimming: 1 base; junction bases outside the gene matches: 2. CDR3 bases: TGTGCCAGCAGCTTACTAGCGGCATCCTACGAGCAGTACTTC. This translates into CASSLLAASYEQYF.

The rearrangement joins TRBV7-9 to TRBJ1-5; the match to TRBD1 covers 12 bases. CDR1 is SEHNR, CDR2 FQNEAQ, per germline (reference sequence). J was trimmed by 7 bases and V by 1 base; bases with no gene match: 5. The CDR3 is made up of 16 amino acids. Here the CDR3 DNA reads TGTGCCAGCAGCTTAGGTTACGGGACAGGGGGCCAGCCCCAGCATTTT. Translating gives CASSLGYGTGGQPQHF.

The V gene is TRBV28, the J gene TRBJ1-4; no clear D. V was clipped by 5 bases and J by 0 bases, with 13 bases between them. The CDR3 runs to 16 residues. Germline assignment: CDR1 MDHEN and CDR2 SYDVKM. The CDR3 sequence: CASSAAGASTNEKLFF. The CDR3 DNA reads TGTGCCAGCAGTGCAGCTGGAGCCTCAACTAATGAAAAACTGTTTTTT.

The V and J genes are TRBV5-1 and TRBJ2-7, with a weak D call TRBD2 (5 bases). Germline lookup yields CDR1 SGHRS and CDR2 YFSETQ. This CDR3 is built from 16 residues. The germline V and J ends were trimmed by 4 bases and 2 bases, with 19 bases remaining between them. In DNA form, the CDR3 reads TGCGCCAGCAGCCCTGCCCCGGGTAGCGTGACCTACGAGCAGTACTTC. Translation gives CASSPAPGSVTYEQYF.

The V gene is TRBV11-2, the J gene TRBJ2-3; no clear D. V was shortened by 5 bases and J by 5 bases, with 5 bases between the two germline ends. The germline V gene has CDR1 SGHAT and CDR2 FQNNGV. The CDR3 runs to 11 residues. As DNA, the CDR3 is TGTGCCAGCAGCCGGCAAGATACGCAGTATTTT. Translation: CASSRQDTQYF.

This clone was counted a few times. The chain employs TRBV19 and TRBJ1-1, with a weak D call TRBD1 (6 bases). The CDR3 sequence is 14 residues long. Between the trimmed V and J ends, which lost 5 bases and 4 bases, there was a span of 14 bases. Germline loops: CDR1 LNHDA, CDR2 SQIVND (reference sequence). The chain's CDR3 is CASSAQGQSTEAFF. CDR3 DNA sequence: TGTGCCAGTAGTGCCCAAGGACAGAGCACTGAAGCTTTCTTT.

This rearrangement joins TRBV4-3 to TRBJ2-1; D gene unclear. This CDR3 is built from 14 residues. Germline-derived CDR1 and CDR2 are LGHNA and YSLEER. The ends were cut back, 1 base at V and 7 bases at J, with 11 bases in the middle. DNA of the CDR3: TGCGCCAGCAGCCAAGTTTACGTTGAAAATGAGCAGTTCTTC. Its protein product is CASSQVYVENEQFF.

The chain carries TRBV4-2 and TRBJ2-5; perhaps TRBD2 as D (6 bases). CDR1 and CDR2 (germline): LGHNA, YNFKEQ. The CDR3 is made up of 13 amino acids. The germline V and J ends were trimmed by 6 bases and 2 bases, with 10 bases remaining between them. CDR3 sequence: CASRTAGQETQYF. CDR3 DNA sequence: TGTGCCAGCAGGACAGCGGGTCAAGAGACCCAGTACTTC.

CDR3 coding DNA: TGTGCCAGCAGCGTGATGACCGGATACAATGAGCAGTTCTTC. It yields the protein CASSVMTGYNEQFF. J is TRBJ2-1 and V is TRBV7-2; D is ambiguous. This CDR3 region has 14 residues. CDR1 SGHTA and CDR2 FQGNSA come from the germline V gene. Trimming cost V 5 bases and J 4 bases, with 12 bases left between them.

The V gene is TRBV4-2, the J gene TRBJ1-4; D remains unclear. The CDR3 has 15 residues. Per germline, CDR1 LGHNA and CDR2 YNFKEQ. Trimming shortened V by 1 base and J by 2 bases, and 8 bases separated the two germline ends. CDR3 region: CASSQVSGTNEKLFF. The CDR3 nucleotides are TGTGCCAGCAGCCAAGTTAGCGGGACTAATGAAAAACTGTTTTTT.

This clone was observed a few times. This may be a read error, as it is one base from a much larger clone. The genes are TRBV11-2 and TRBJ2-5; D is unclear. The CDR3 is made up of 11 amino acids. Germline CDR1 is SGHAT and CDR2 is FQNNGV. This chain's CDR3 is CASTLQETQYF. The DNA of the CDR3 is TGTGCCAGCACCTTACAAGAGACCCAGTACTTC.

This clone appeared a few times. The chain combines TRBV6-6 with TRBJ1-2, with unresolved D. This CDR3 region has 15 residues. Germline loops: CDR1 MNHNY, CDR2 SVGAGI (reference sequence). V dropped 2 bases and J dropped 0 bases, with 10 bases sitting between them. The CDR3 region is CASSYPGLANYGYTF. CDR3 in DNA: TGTGCCAGCAGTTACCCCGGACTCGCTAACTATGGCTACACCTTC.

This clone was detected only a few times. The V call is TRBV2, the J call TRBJ2-7, with D unclear. CDR1 and CDR2 from the germline V gene are SNHLY and FYNNEI. Trimming cost V 7 bases and J 2 bases, with 12 bases left between them. The length of the CDR3 is 13 residues. The CDR3 DNA is TGTGCCAGCAAGACGGCTAGTCCCTACGAGCAGTACTTC. Translated: CASKTASPYEQYF.

The V call is TRBV9, the J call TRBJ2-2; D is perhaps TRBD2 (5 bases). Germline V gene lookup returns CDR1 SGDLS and CDR2 YYNGEE. The CDR3 extends over 15 amino acids. The ends were cut back, 4 bases at V and 5 bases at J, with 15 bases in the middle. CDR3 nucleotides: TGTGCCAGCAGCCCCAGTACGGGGATGACCGGGGAGCTGTTTTTT. Amino acid sequence: CASSPSTGMTGELFF. Full variable domain (missing parts from reference TRBV9 and TRBJ2-2): DSGVTQTPKHLITATGQRVTLRCSPRSGDLSVYWYQQSLDQGLQFLIQYYNGEERAKGNILERFSAQQFPDLHSELNLSSLELGDSALYFCASSPSTGMTGELFFGEGSRLTVL.

V and J are TRBV25-1 and TRBJ1-2, with 9 bases that match TRBD1. Germline V lookup: CDR1 MGHDK, CDR2 SYGVNS. This CDR3 is 14 amino acids long. The junction had 5 bases not matched to a gene; V was cut back by 2 bases and J by 7 bases. The CDR3 is CASSEPQGQGGYTF. In DNA form, the CDR3 reads TGTGCCAGCAGTGAACCCCAGGGACAGGGTGGCTACACCTTC.

The gene calls are TRBV5-1 and TRBJ2-5; D is unresolved. This CDR3 has 16 amino acids. Germline V gene lookup returns CDR1 SGHRS and CDR2 YFSETQ. V was pared by 2 bases and J by 5 bases, with 19 bases between. CDR3 loop: CASSLYPFNGRETQYF. DNA for the CDR3: TGCGCCAGCAGCTTATACCCTTTCAACGGCCGGGAGACCCAGTACTTC.